The TCR beta chain under discussion was sequenced for a study of naive and memory T cell subsets. The germline V gene encodes CDR1 ENHRY and CDR2 SYGVKD. CDR3 length: 12 amino acids. An equimolar mix of two oligonucleotides served as the beta constant-region primer for TRBC1 and TRBC2. The ligated cDNA underwent four PCR rounds using SP2 and nested alpha and beta constant-region primers. TCRdb analysed the UMI-ligation and nested PCR reads with MiXCR anew, one entry per CDR3 protein. The data show over 100,000 distinct CDR3 sequences, 35% to 40% seen once. As for this clonotype: What it binds is not known. Mismatch with germline at one junction end may stem from a read error.

Sequential positive selection took CD4 T cells first, then CD8 T cells. Study results and limitations: Findings for naive and memory subsets could not be checked against ground truth.

What was sequenced was central memory CD4+ T cells from blood. This rearrangement joins TRBV10-3 to TRBJ2-1; D gene uncertain. The sequence came from a human donor in good health. CDR3: CAISEQNNEQIF. DNA of the CDR3: TGTGCCATCAGTGAACAAAACAATGAGCAGATCTTC.